The next 17 T cell receptor beta chains were all read from a single sample in a study of blood T cells in healthy people across ages. It was with a sample-barcoded 5' primer and a J-beta primer mix that a second PCR of roughly 7 to 12 cycles was run. TCRdb passed the 5' RACE reads through MiXCR, listing each CDR3 protein once. The sample contains more than 1.4 million distinct CDR3 sequences, approximately 42% of which appear only once. Material for sequencing was blood. These receptors were taken from a woman between 18 and 29 years old in good health.

This chain joins TRBV4-2 and TRBJ2-3; 9 bases agree with TRBD2. The CDR3 length is 17 residues. CDR1 and CDR2 (germline): LGHNA, YNFKEQ. Trimming took 3 bases from V and 0 from J; bases not matched to a gene: 7. The CDR3 bases are TGTGCCAGCAGCCAGCGCGGGAGGGAATCTAGCACAGATACGCAGTATTTT. Translating gives CASSQRGRESSTDTQYF.

This chain uses TRBV20-1 with TRBJ2-6, with D perhaps TRBD1 (6 bases). The CDR3 spans 18 residues. Between the trimmed V and J ends, which lost 1 base and 0 bases, there was a span of 16 bases. The germline V gene has CDR1 DFQATT and CDR2 SNEGSKA (reference sequence). The CDR3 region is CSARASFGQFSGANVLTF. The DNA for the CDR3 is TGCAGTGCTAGAGCCTCATTCGGACAGTTCTCTGGGGCCAACGTCCTGACTTTC.

This clonotype turned up a few times. The V call is TRBV15, the J call TRBJ2-7; 8 bases map to TRBD2. This CDR3 contains 15 residues. Germline lookup yields CDR1 LNHNV and CDR2 YYDKDF (reference sequence). Trimming cost V 2 bases and J 5 bases; bases outside gene matches: 8. CDR3 region: CATSRLWTSRNEQYF. CDR3 DNA: TGTGCCACCAGCAGACTATGGACTAGCAGGAACGAGCAGTACTTC.

The chain employs TRBV6-5 and TRBJ2-1; D unclear. Between the trimmed V and J ends, which lost 8 bases and 0 bases, there was a span of 11 bases. The germline V gene encodes CDR1 MNHEY and CDR2 SVGAGI. The length of the CDR3 is 14 residues. The chain's CDR3 is CASGWRGSYNEQFF. CDR3 sequence (DNA): TGTGCCAGCGGATGGAGAGGCTCCTACAATGAGCAGTTCTTC.

This clonotype showed up just once. V is TRBV6-1 and J is TRBJ2-3, with TRBD2 matching 8 bases. Germline V gives CDR1 MNHNS, CDR2 SASEGT. The CDR3 extends over 15 amino acids. V was clipped by 6 bases and J by 5 bases; unmatched bases: 10. CDR3 coding DNA: TGTGCCAGCAGGAGGAGCGGGAGCGGTCAAGATACGCAGTATTTT. Encoded protein: CASRRSGSGQDTQYF.

The chain combines TRBV5-1 with TRBJ1-4; D gene unclear. V lost 0 bases to trimming and J lost 7 bases, with 13 bases between them. The length of the CDR3 is 15 residues. CDR1 is SGHRS and CDR2 is YFSETQ in the germline V gene. Here the CDR3 DNA reads TGCGCCAGCAGCTTGGATGCGACATCGAGTGAAAAACTGTTTTTT. Translated, it gives CASSLDATSSEKLFF.

This clonotype was counted only a few times. This rearrangement joins TRBV27 to TRBJ1-1; 8 bases line up with TRBD1. Germline loops: CDR1 MNHEY, CDR2 SMNVEV (reference sequence). V dropped 5 bases and J dropped 1; count of bases not matched to a gene: 3. The CDR3 has 14 residues. For the CDR3, the DNA is TGTGCCAGCAGTGTAACAGGGGGGAACACTGAAGCTTTCTTT. This sequence encodes CASSVTGGNTEAFF.

The chain links TRBV25-1 to TRBJ1-5, with 7 bases that match TRBD1. The germline gives CDR1 MGHDK, CDR2 SYGVNS. This CDR3 spans 15 amino acids. V shed 9 bases and J 3 bases; nucleotides not matched to a gene: 11. CDR3 protein: CASAGTDGVNQPQHF. The CDR3 nucleotides read TGTGCCAGTGCCGGGACAGACGGTGTCAATCAGCCCCAGCATTTT.

The gene calls are TRBV7-9 and TRBJ2-7, with TRBD2 as a possible D gene (5 bases). V was clipped by 3 bases and J by 7 bases, with 16 bases between them. The length of the CDR3 is 14 residues. Germline assignment: CDR1 SEHNR and CDR2 FQNEAQ (reference sequence). The DNA for the CDR3 is TGTGCCAGCAGCTTGGGGAGAGACTACGATGAGCAGTACTTC. Encoded protein: CASSLGRDYDEQYF.

The chain links TRBV20-1 to TRBJ2-1, with 11 positions matching TRBD2. This CDR3 region has 17 residues. With V trimmed by 2 bases and J by 10 bases, 16 bases remained unmatched. Germline values: CDR1 DFQATT, CDR2 SNEGSKA (reference sequence). In DNA, the CDR3 is TGCAGTGCTAGAAAGGGACTAGCGGCTTTCATCCGGGGGGAGCAGTTCTTC. Amino acids: CSARKGLAAFIRGEQFF.

The CDR3 sequence: CASSPPGQWNEQYF. The CDR3 nucleotides read TGTGCCAGCAGCCCTCCGGGACAGTGGAACGAGCAGTACTTC. This chain links TRBV9 with TRBJ2-5, with 7 bases that match TRBD1. The J call is in doubt because the DNA end fits TRBJ2-7 better. The CDR3 is 14 residues long. CDR1 and CDR2 (germline): SGDLS, YYNGEE.

This sequence joins TRBV4-1 and TRBJ2-5; 9 bases map to TRBD1. TRBJ2-7 explains the end of the DNA better; the J call may be wrong. CDR3 length: 17 residues. CDR1 and CDR2 (germline): MGHRA, YSYEKL. The CDR3 sequence: CASSQGPWTGDQFEQYF. DNA of the CDR3: TGCGCCAGCAGCCAGGGCCCCTGGACAGGGGATCAATTCGAGCAGTACTTC.

This rearrangement joins TRBV7-2 to TRBJ2-7; D not certain. Trimming cost V 2 bases and J 5 bases, with 7 bases left between them. The germline gives CDR1 SGHTA, CDR2 FQGNSA. The CDR3 is made up of 12 amino acids. The CDR3 nucleotides are TGTGCCAGCAGCTTAACGGTTCACGAGCAGTACTTC. This gives the protein CASSLTVHEQYF.

The chain's CDR3 is CATSRDLVTGVSSGANVLTF. The CDR3 nucleotides are TGTGCCACCAGCAGAGATCTTGTGACAGGGGTCTCCTCTGGGGCCAACGTCCTGACTTTC. The V gene is TRBV15, the J gene TRBJ2-6; 8 nucleotides match TRBD1. Trimming at V came to 0 bases and at J to 0 bases, leaving 10 bases not matched to a gene. Germline-derived CDR1 and CDR2 are LNHNV and YYDKDF (reference sequence). This CDR3 comprises 20 residues.

The rearrangement links TRBV28 to TRBJ2-3; D is perhaps TRBD1 or TRBD2 (6 bases each). CDR1 is MDHEN, CDR2 SYDVKM, per germline. This CDR3 spans 13 amino acids. Trimming stripped 7 bases from V and 2 bases from J, with 10 bases between. CDR3 amino acids: CASKGGNTDTQYF. CDR3 DNA sequence: TGTGCCAGCAAAGGGGGGAACACAGATACGCAGTATTTT.

This clonotype was recorded once. The rearrangement links TRBV5-1 to TRBJ1-3; 11 bases line up with TRBD1. Trimming at V came to 0 bases and at J to 3 bases, leaving 5 bases not matched to a gene. The CDR3 extends over 17 amino acids. CDR1 and CDR2 (germline): SGHRS, YFSETQ. The CDR3 region has the DNA TGCGCCAGCAGCTTGGGGACAGGGGGCTTCGGTGGAAACACCATATATTTT. Protein product: CASSLGTGGFGGNTIYF. Filled out from reference TRBV5-1 and TRBJ1-3, the complete variable domain reads KAGVTQTPRYLIKTRGQQVTLSCSPISGHRSVSWYQQTPGQGLQFLFEYFSETQRNKGNFPGRFSGRQFSNSRSEMNVSTLELGDSALYLCASSLGTGGFGGNTIYFGEGSWLTVV.

The chain joins TRBV6-5 to TRBJ2-3; D gene unclear. Deletions cut 6 bases from V and 11 bases from J, with 15 bases between. CDR3 size: 12 residues. Germline CDR1 is MNHEY and CDR2 is SVGAGI. The CDR3 here is CASSQPMGEQYF. As DNA, the CDR3 is TGTGCCAGCAGCCAGCCCATGGGTGAGCAGTATTTT.